This TCR beta chain was observed in a study of OX40 agonist ivuxolimab in advanced cancers. Whole-study context: Every 2 weeks, patients got intravenous ivuxolimab at one of six dose levels (0.01-10 mg/kg). Study outcomes and limitations: Normalized T-cell clonal expansion was also low in some nonresponders. The expanded peripheral T cells' antigen specificity was not determined. Within 6 weeks, CD4+ and CD8+ blood T cells expanded clonally at 0.1 to 3.0 mg/kg.

Worth noting for this clone: Antigen unknown. Other nucleotide sequences from this sample produce the same CDR3.

Sequenced by immunoSEQ multiplex PCR; TCRdb stores in-frame clones only, minus some. Of fewer than 55,000 clones listed, about 86% are singletons. The sequencing used CD4+ or CD8+ T cells sorted from blood, collected in a trial of the OX40 agonist ivuxolimab. The clonotype originates from an adult with an advanced solid tumor such as melanoma, head and neck, liver or kidney cancer.

CDR3 amino acids: CASSEGVYNEQFF. CDR3 sequence (DNA): TGTGCCAGCAGTGAAGGGGTGTACAATGAGCAGTTCTTC. The chain recombines TRBV6-4 with TRBJ2-1, with a weak D call TRBD1 (5 bases). Trimming stripped 3 bases from V and 4 bases from J, with 7 bases between. The germline CDR1 and CDR2 sequences are MRHNA and SNTAGT. CDR3 length: 13 residues.